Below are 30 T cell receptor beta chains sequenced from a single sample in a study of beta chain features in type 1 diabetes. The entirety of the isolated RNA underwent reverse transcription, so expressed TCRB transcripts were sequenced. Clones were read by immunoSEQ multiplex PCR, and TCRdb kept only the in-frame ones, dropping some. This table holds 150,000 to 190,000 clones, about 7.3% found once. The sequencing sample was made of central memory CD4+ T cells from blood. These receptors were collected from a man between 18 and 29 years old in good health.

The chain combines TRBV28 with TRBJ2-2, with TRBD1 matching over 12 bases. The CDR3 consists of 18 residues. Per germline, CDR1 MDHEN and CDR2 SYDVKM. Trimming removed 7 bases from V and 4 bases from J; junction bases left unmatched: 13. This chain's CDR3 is CASTPRGLGQGATGELFF. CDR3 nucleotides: TGTGCCAGCACCCCCCGGGGATTGGGACAGGGGGCCACCGGGGAGCTGTTTTTT.

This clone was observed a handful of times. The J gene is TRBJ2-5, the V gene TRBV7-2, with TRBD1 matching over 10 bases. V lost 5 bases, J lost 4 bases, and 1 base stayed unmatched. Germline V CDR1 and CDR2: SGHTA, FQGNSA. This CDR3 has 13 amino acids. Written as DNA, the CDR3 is TGTGCCAGCAGCCGACAGGGGGCAGAGACCCAGTACTTC. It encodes CASSRQGAETQYF.

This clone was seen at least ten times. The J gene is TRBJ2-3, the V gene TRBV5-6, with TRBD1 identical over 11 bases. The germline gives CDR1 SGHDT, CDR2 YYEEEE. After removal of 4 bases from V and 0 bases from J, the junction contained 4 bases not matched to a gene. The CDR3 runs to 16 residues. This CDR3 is CASSRGQGDSTDTQYF. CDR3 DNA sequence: TGTGCCAGCAGCCGGGGACAGGGGGATAGCACAGATACGCAGTATTTT.

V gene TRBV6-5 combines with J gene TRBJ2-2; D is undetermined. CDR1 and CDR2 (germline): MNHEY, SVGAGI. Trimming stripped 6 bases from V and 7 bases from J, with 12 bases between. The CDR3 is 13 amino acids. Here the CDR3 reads CASSYIAGGELFF. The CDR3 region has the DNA TGTGCCAGCAGCTACATAGCTGGCGGGGAGCTGTTTTTT.

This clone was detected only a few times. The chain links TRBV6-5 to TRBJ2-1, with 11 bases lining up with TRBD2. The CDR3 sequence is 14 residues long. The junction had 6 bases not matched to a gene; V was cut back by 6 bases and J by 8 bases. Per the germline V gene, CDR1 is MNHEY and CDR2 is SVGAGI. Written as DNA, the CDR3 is TGTGCCAGCAGGATAGCGGGGGGGGTGTATGAGCAGTTCTTC. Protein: CASRIAGGVYEQFF.

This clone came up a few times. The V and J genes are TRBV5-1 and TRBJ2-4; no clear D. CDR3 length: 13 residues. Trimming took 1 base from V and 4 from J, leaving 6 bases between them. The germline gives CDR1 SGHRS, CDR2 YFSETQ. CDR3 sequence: CASSLLEKNIQYF. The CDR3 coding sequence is TGCGCCAGCAGCTTGTTGGAGAAAAACATTCAGTACTTC. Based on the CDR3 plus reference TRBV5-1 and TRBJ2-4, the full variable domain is KAGVTQTPRYLIKTRGQQVTLSCSPISGHRSVSWYQQTPGQGLQFLFEYFSETQRNKGNFPGRFSGRQFSNSRSEMNVSTLELGDSALYLCASSLLEKNIQYFGAGTRLSVL.

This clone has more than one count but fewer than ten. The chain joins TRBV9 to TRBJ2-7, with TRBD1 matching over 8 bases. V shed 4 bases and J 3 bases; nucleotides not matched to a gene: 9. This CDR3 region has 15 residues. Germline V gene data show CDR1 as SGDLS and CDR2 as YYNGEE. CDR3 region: CASSTHGQGYYEQYF. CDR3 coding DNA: TGTGCCAGCAGCACCCACGGACAGGGCTACTACGAGCAGTACTTC.

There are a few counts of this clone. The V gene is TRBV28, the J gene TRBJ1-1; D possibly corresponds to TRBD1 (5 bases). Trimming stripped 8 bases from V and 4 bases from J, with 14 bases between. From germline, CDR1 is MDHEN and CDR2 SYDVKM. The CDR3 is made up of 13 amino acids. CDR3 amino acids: CASWKGSGTEAFF. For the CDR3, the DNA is TGTGCCAGCTGGAAGGGGTCGGGCACTGAAGCTTTCTTT.

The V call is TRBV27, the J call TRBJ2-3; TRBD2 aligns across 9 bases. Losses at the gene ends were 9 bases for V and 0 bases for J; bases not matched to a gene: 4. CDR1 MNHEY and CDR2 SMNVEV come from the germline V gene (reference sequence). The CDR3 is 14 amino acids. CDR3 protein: CASRAGGSTDTQYF. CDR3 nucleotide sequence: TGTGCCAGTAGAGCGGGAGGAAGCACAGATACGCAGTATTTT.

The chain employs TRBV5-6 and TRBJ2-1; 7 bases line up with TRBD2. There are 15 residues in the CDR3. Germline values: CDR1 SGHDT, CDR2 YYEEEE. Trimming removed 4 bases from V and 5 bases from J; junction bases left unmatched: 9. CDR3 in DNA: TGTGCCAGCAGCCCGGGGAGGGCTTGGGACAATGAGCAGTTCTTC. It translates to CASSPGRAWDNEQFF.

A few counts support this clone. CDR3 nucleotides: TGTGCCAGCAGCGTACGGGCAGGGGAAGAAAAACTGTTTTTT. It specifies CASSVRAGEEKLFF. The V and J genes are TRBV9 and TRBJ1-4; TRBD1 might be the D (6 bases). This CDR3 spans 14 amino acids. Germline V CDR1 and CDR2: SGDLS, YYNGEE. Trimming left V 1 base short and J 8 bases short, with 12 bases between.

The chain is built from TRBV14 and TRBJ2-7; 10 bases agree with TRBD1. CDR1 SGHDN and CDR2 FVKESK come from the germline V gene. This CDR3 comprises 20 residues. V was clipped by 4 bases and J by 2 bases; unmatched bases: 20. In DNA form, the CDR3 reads TGTGCCAGCAGCCTTCAAGCCCTCCGGGACAGGGGCGAGATGCCCTACGAGCAGTACTTC. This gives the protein CASSLQALRDRGEMPYEQYF.

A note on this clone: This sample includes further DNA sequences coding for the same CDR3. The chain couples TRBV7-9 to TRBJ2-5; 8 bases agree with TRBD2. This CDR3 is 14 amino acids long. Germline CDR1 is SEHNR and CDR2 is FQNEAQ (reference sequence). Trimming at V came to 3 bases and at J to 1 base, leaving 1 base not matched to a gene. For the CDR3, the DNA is TGTGCCAGCAGCTTCAGCGGGAGCCAAGAGACCCAGTACTTC. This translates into CASSFSGSQETQYF.

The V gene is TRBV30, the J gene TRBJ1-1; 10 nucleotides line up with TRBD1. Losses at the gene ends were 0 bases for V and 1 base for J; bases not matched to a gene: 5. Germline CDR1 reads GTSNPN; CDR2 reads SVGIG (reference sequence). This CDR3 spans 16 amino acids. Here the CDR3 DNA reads TGTGCCTGGAGTGTTGGGACAGGGGCTTGGAACACTGAAGCTTTCTTT. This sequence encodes CAWSVGTGAWNTEAFF.

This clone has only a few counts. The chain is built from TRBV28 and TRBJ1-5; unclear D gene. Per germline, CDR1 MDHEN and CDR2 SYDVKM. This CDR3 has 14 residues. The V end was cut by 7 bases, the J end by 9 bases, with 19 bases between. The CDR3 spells CASKGRFRGGPQHF. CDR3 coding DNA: TGTGCCAGCAAAGGAAGATTCCGAGGAGGGCCCCAGCATTTT.

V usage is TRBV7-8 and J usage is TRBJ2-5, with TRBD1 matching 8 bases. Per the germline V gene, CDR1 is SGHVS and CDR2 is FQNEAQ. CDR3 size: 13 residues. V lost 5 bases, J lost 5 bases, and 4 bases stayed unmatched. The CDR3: CASSQGATETQYF. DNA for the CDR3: TGTGCCAGCAGCCAGGGGGCAACGGAGACCCAGTACTTC.

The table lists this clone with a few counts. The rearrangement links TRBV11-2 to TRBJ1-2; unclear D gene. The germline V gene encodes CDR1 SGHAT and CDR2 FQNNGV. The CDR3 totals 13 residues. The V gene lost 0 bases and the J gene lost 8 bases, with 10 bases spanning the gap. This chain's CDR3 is CASSLEGRQGYTF. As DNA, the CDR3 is TGTGCCAGCAGCTTAGAAGGGAGGCAGGGCTACACCTTC.

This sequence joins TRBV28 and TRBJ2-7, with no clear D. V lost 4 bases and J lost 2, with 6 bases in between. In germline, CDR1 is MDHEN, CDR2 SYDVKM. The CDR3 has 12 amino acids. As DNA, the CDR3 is TGTGCCAGCAGTTCTGCAGCCTACGAGCAGTACTTC. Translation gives CASSSAAYEQYF.

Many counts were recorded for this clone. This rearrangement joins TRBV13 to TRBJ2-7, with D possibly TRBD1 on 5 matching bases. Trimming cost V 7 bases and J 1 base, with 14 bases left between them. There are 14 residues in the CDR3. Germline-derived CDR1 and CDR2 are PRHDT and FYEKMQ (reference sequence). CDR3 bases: TGTGCCAGCAAGGTAGGAGACAGTTCCTACGAGCAGTACTTC. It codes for CASKVGDSSYEQYF.

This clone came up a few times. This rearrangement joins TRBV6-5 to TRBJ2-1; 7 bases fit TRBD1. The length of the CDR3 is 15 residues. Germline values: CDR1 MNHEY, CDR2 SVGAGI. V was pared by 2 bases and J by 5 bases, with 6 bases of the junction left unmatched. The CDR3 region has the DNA TGTGCCAGCAGTTACGAGACAGGGATCGACAATGAGCAGTTCTTC. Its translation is CASSYETGIDNEQFF.

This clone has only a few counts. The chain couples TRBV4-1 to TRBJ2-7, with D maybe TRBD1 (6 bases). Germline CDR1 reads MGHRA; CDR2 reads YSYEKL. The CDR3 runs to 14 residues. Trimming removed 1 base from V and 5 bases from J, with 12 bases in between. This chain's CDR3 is CASSQVGARDEQYF. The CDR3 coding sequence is TGCGCCAGCAGCCAAGTGGGGGCACGCGACGAGCAGTACTTC.

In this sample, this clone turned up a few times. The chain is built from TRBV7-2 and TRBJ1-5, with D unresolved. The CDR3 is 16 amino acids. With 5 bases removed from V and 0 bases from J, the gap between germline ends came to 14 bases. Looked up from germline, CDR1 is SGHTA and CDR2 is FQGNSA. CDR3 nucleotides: TGTGCCAGCAGCCCTGGTTCTACCTATAGCAATCAGCCCCAGCATTTT. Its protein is CASSPGSTYSNQPQHF.

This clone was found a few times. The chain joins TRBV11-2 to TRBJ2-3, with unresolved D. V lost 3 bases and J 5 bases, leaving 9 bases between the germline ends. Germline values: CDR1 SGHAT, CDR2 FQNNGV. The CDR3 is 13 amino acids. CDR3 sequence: CASSFQGGDTQYF. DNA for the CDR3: TGTGCCAGCAGCTTTCAAGGCGGAGATACGCAGTATTTT.

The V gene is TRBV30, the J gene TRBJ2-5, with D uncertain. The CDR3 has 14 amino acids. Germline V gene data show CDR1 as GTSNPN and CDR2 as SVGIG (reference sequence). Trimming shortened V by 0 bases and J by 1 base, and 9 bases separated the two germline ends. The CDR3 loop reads CAWSVAVSQETQYF. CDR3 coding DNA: TGTGCCTGGAGTGTGGCCGTATCCCAAGAGACCCAGTACTTC.

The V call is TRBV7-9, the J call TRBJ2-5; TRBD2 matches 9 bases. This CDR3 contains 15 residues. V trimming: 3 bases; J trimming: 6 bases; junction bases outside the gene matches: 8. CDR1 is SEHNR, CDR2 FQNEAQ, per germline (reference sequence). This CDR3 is CASSLRGRASKTQYF. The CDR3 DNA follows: TGTGCCAGCAGCTTGCGCGGGAGGGCCTCCAAGACCCAGTACTTC.

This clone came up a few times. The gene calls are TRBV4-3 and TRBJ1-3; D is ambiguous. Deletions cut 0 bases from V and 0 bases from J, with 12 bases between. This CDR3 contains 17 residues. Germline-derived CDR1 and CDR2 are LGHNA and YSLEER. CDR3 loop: CASSQDGGRSSGNTIYF. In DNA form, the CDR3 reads TGCGCCAGCAGCCAAGATGGCGGGAGGAGCTCTGGAAACACCATATATTTT.

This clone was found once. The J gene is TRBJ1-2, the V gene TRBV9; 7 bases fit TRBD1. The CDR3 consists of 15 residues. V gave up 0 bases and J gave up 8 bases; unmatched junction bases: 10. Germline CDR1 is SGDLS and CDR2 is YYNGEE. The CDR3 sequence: CASSVDLEGAKGYTF. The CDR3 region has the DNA TGTGCCAGCAGCGTAGACCTCGAGGGGGCGAAGGGCTACACCTTC.

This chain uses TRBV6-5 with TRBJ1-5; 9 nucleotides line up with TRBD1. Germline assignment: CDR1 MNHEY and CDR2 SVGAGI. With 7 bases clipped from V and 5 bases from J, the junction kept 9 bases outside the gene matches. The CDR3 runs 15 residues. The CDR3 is CASTPRQGVYQPQHF. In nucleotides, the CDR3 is TGTGCCAGCACCCCTAGACAGGGGGTTTATCAGCCCCAGCATTTT.

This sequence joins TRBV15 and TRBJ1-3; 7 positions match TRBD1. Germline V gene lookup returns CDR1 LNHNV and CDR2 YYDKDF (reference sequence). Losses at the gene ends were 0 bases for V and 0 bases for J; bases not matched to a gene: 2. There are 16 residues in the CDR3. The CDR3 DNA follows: TGTGCCACCAGCAGAGAACAGGGGAGCTCTGGAAACACCATATATTTT. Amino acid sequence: CATSREQGSSGNTIYF.

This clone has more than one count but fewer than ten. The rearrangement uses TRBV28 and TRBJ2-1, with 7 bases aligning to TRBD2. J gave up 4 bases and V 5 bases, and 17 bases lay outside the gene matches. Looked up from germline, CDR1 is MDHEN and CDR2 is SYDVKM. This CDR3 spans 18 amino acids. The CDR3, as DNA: TGTGCCAGCAGTCTCAGGGACTATTCCGGGAGAAGGTACAATGAGCAGTTCTTC. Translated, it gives CASSLRDYSGRRYNEQFF.